The next 22 T cell receptor beta chains were all read from a single sample in a study of vaccination effects on CD4 cells after COVID-19. These receptors are not linked to any known antigen. Clones were read by immunoSEQ multiplex PCR, and TCRdb kept only the in-frame ones, dropping some. Found here are about 63,000 clones, roughly 76% of them singletons; the top ten hold roughly 3.5%. ViraFEST used viral peptide pools to expand antigen-specific CD4+ T cells before sequencing. Culture proceeded for approximately 10 days, and CD4+ T cells were then isolated. Nobody among the vaccine recipients had prior SARS-CoV-2 infection (nucleocapsid antibodies were negative). The sequencing here drew on CD4+ T cells from PBMCs cultured with HCoV-OC43 spike peptides, taken before COVID-19 vaccination. Subset reported: HCoV-OC43 spike overlapping peptide pool stimulation. These receptors were taken from a human donor who received a COVID-19 vaccine.

The chain has TRBV5-1 and TRBJ2-2, with 12 bases fitting TRBD2. The CDR3 spans 16 residues. Per germline, CDR1 SGHRS and CDR2 YFSETQ. J gave up 4 bases and V 3 bases, and 4 bases lay outside the gene matches. CDR3 nucleotide sequence: TGCGCCAGCAGCTCGATACTAGCGGGGGGCACCGGGGAGCTGTTTTTT. Its protein is CASSSILAGGTGELFF.

The chain combines TRBV9 with TRBJ2-3, with 7 bases identical to TRBD2. The CDR3 runs 16 residues. V shed 4 bases and J 2 bases; nucleotides not matched to a gene: 10. Germline V CDR1 and CDR2: SGDLS, YYNGEE. The CDR3 DNA follows: TGTGCCAGCAGCACAACGGGACTAACCGACACAGATACGCAGTATTTT. Its protein product is CASSTTGLTDTDTQYF. Full variable domain (remainder filled in from reference TRBV9 and TRBJ2-3): DSGVTQTPKHLITATGQRVTLRCSPRSGDLSVYWYQQSLDQGLQFLIQYYNGEERAKGNILERFSAQQFPDLHSELNLSSLELGDSALYFCASSTTGLTDTDTQYFGPGTRLTVL.

V and J are TRBV18 and TRBJ1-1; possibly TRBD1 for D (5 bases). Trimming left V 4 bases short and J 3 bases short, with 12 bases between. This CDR3 has 14 amino acids. CDR1 is KGHSH and CDR2 is LQKENI in the germline V gene. The CDR3 DNA sequence: TGTGCCAGCTCACTCCTTATGGGGGACACTGAAGCTTTCTTT. Translation gives CASSLLMGDTEAFF.

The chain uses TRBV2 and TRBJ2-4; 7 bases fit TRBD1. The junction had 6 bases not matched to a gene; V was cut back by 7 bases and J by 0 bases. The CDR3 totals 15 residues. Germline lookup yields CDR1 SNHLY and CDR2 FYNNEI. CDR3 region: CASMKQGIAKNIQYF. The CDR3 DNA reads TGTGCCAGCATGAAACAGGGGATAGCCAAAAACATTCAGTACTTC.

This chain links TRBV28 with TRBJ1-5; maybe TRBD1 (6 bases). Germline V lookup: CDR1 MDHEN, CDR2 SYDVKM. The CDR3 is 13 amino acids. The V end was cut by 4 bases, the J end by 5 bases, with 9 bases between. The CDR3 nucleotides read TGTGCCAGCAGTTACAGGGATCATCAGCCCCAGCATTTT. The encoded protein is CASSYRDHQPQHF.

This clone was seen only a few times. CDR3 nucleotides: TGTGCCAGTAGTATAGGCGGGACAGGGGCACAGCCCCAGCATTTT. It specifies CASSIGGTGAQPQHF. The chain is built from TRBV19 and TRBJ1-5, with TRBD1 identical over 10 bases. V shed 1 base, J shed 7 bases, and the junction held 4 bases outside the gene matches. The CDR3 is 15 amino acids. In germline, CDR1 is LNHDA, CDR2 SQIVND (reference sequence).

This chain uses TRBV24-1 with TRBJ2-1; TRBD1 matches at 11 bases. With V trimmed by 12 bases and J by 1 base, 4 bases remained unmatched. Germline V gene lookup returns CDR1 KGHDR and CDR2 SFDVKD. This CDR3 spans 14 amino acids. As DNA, the CDR3 is TGTGCCGCGGGACAGGGGGGTTCCTACAATGAGCAGTTCTTC. Translating it yields CAAGQGGSYNEQFF.

This chain joins TRBV5-1 and TRBJ1-4; weak D call: TRBD1 (6 bases). Germline V gives CDR1 SGHRS, CDR2 YFSETQ. V lost 1 base to trimming and J lost 6 bases, with 19 bases between them. CDR3 length: 17 amino acids. The CDR3 DNA reads TGCGCCAGCAGCTTGTACCTTAGGGGGTTGTCGGATGAAAAACTGTTTTTT. Translation: CASSLYLRGLSDEKLFF. Variable domain in full (rest from reference TRBV5-1 and TRBJ1-4): KAGVTQTPRYLIKTRGQQVTLSCSPISGHRSVSWYQQTPGQGLQFLFEYFSETQRNKGNFPGRFSGRQFSNSRSEMNVSTLELGDSALYLCASSLYLRGLSDEKLFFGSGTQLSVL.

This chain links TRBV6-5 with TRBJ1-2; 7 nucleotides match TRBD1. CDR1 and CDR2 (germline): MNHEY, SVGAGI. V shed 6 bases and J 4 bases; nucleotides not matched to a gene: 5. The CDR3 spans 13 residues. The CDR3: CASSVDRVYGYTF. CDR3 nucleotide sequence: TGTGCCAGCAGCGTCGACAGGGTCTATGGCTACACCTTC.

The rearrangement uses TRBV20-1 and TRBJ1-2; 7 nucleotides match TRBD1. V dropped 3 bases and J dropped 8; count of bases not matched to a gene: 6. Germline V gene lookup returns CDR1 DFQATT and CDR2 SNEGSKA (reference sequence). This CDR3 spans 12 amino acids. In DNA, the CDR3 is TGCAGTGCTAGTGTTACAGGGGTGGGCTACACCTTC. The encoded protein is CSASVTGVGYTF.

The chain joins TRBV19 to TRBJ1-1; D perhaps matches TRBD1 (5 bases). This CDR3 region has 12 residues. The germline V gene has CDR1 LNHDA and CDR2 SQIVND (reference sequence). Trimming cost V 6 bases and J 6 bases, with 11 bases left between them. The CDR3 loop reads CASRERGAEAFF. CDR3 DNA sequence: TGTGCCAGTAGAGAGAGAGGGGCTGAAGCTTTCTTT.

This clone was picked up a small number of times. The J gene is TRBJ1-1, the V gene TRBV10-1, with 8 nucleotides matching TRBD1. This CDR3 has 15 amino acids. CDR1 and CDR2 (germline): WNHNN, SYGVQD (reference sequence). The J segment lost 5 bases and the V segment lost 2 bases, leaving 7 bases of the junction unmatched. CDR3 DNA sequence: TGCGCCAGCAGTGAGGGTGGCAGGGGGCGAACTGAAGCTTTCTTT. Residues: CASSEGGRGRTEAFF.

This chain links TRBV19 with TRBJ1-3, with a tentative D call TRBD1 (5 bases). The germline gives CDR1 LNHDA, CDR2 SQIVND (reference sequence). The V and J ends lost 6 bases and 0 bases respectively, with 6 bases between them. The CDR3 sequence is 13 residues long. CDR3 protein: CASRGDSGNTIYF. CDR3 bases: TGTGCCAGTAGAGGGGACTCTGGAAACACCATATATTTT.

V is TRBV10-3 and J is TRBJ1-2, with D maybe TRBD1 (5 bases). Trimming stripped 4 bases from V and 2 bases from J, with 8 bases between. Germline CDR1 is ENHRY and CDR2 is SYGVKD. The CDR3 is 13 residues long. In nucleotides, the CDR3 is TGTGCCATCAGTGGACAGCTAAACTATGGCTACACCTTC. This gives the protein CAISGQLNYGYTF.

The chain carries TRBV7-2 and TRBJ1-5, with D unresolved. The CDR3 runs 15 residues. The germline gives CDR1 SGHTA, CDR2 FQGNSA. The V and J ends lost 2 bases and 4 bases respectively, with 12 bases between them. This CDR3 is CASSLLLRVNQPQHF. The CDR3 DNA is TGTGCCAGCAGCTTATTATTGCGGGTGAATCAGCCCCAGCATTTT.

This rearrangement joins TRBV5-1 to TRBJ2-7; D may be TRBD1 or TRBD2 (5 bases each). Trimming took 0 bases from V and 4 from J, leaving 11 bases between them. The CDR3 has 14 residues. CDR1 SGHRS and CDR2 YFSETQ come from the germline V gene. The CDR3 protein is CASSLAPGPYEQYV. The CDR3 bases are TGCGCCAGCAGCTTGGCCCCGGGGCCATACGAGCAGTACGTC.

The V gene is TRBV5-6, the J gene TRBJ2-7, with D uncertain. There are 15 residues in the CDR3. V lost 2 bases and J lost 0, with 12 bases in between. Germline V gives CDR1 SGHDT, CDR2 YYEEEE. CDR3 sequence: CASSLFLVSSYEQYV. CDR3 bases: TGTGCCAGCAGCTTATTCTTGGTGAGCTCCTACGAGCAGTACGTC.

This clone was observed once. The chain links TRBV2 to TRBJ1-1; 7 bases align to TRBD1. Germline V gene data show CDR1 as SNHLY and CDR2 as FYNNEI. Unmatched junction bases numbered 4, after V lost 6 bases and J lost 3 bases. There are 13 residues in the CDR3. The CDR3 region has the DNA TGTGCCAGCAGCCAAGACAGGGACACTGAAGCTTTCTTT. This translates into CASSQDRDTEAFF.

The V gene is TRBV5-1, the J gene TRBJ2-2; 8 positions match TRBD2. Germline V lookup: CDR1 SGHRS, CDR2 YFSETQ. J lost 4 bases, V lost 1 base, and 3 bases had no gene match. The CDR3 is 15 amino acids. The CDR3 coding sequence is TGCGCCAGCAGCTTGACCACTAGCGGCACCGGGGAGCTGTTTTTT. The encoded protein is CASSLTTSGTGELFF.

This chain uses TRBV25-1 with TRBJ2-5; the D is unclear. The CDR3 spans 13 residues. Per the germline V gene, CDR1 is MGHDK and CDR2 is SYGVNS. Trimming shortened V by 2 bases and J by 2 bases, and 6 bases separated the two germline ends. Written as DNA, the CDR3 is TGTGCCAGCAGTGAAACGGTGCAAGAGACCCAGTACTTC. Its translation: CASSETVQETQYF. Looking up the rest from reference TRBV25-1 and TRBJ2-5 gives the full variable domain: EADIYQTPRYLVIGTGKKITLECSQTMGHDKMYWYQQDPGMELHLIHYSYGVNSTEKGDLSSESTVSRIRTEHFPLTLESARPSHTSQYLCASSETVQETQYFGPGTRLLVL.

V gene TRBV10-3 combines with J gene TRBJ2-3, with 9 bases matching TRBD1. The germline V gene encodes CDR1 ENHRY and CDR2 SYGVKD. This CDR3 has 15 amino acids. The V segment lost 1 base and the J segment 4 bases; nucleotides outside the gene matches: 3. The CDR3 sequence: CAISELDRGPDTQYF. The CDR3 coding sequence is TGTGCCATCAGTGAGTTGGACAGGGGCCCAGATACGCAGTATTTT.

The V gene is TRBV11-1, the J gene TRBJ2-5; D tentatively fits TRBD1 or TRBD2 (5 bases each). CDR1 is SGHAT, CDR2 FQDESV, per germline (reference sequence). The V gene lost 0 bases and the J gene lost 5 bases, with 7 bases spanning the gap. CDR3 length: 13 amino acids. The CDR3 DNA reads as TGTGCCAGCAGCTTAGCAGGGACCGAGACCCAGTACTTC. It specifies CASSLAGTETQYF.